These 30 T cell receptor beta chains came from one sample sequenced in a study of blood T cell repertoires in COVID-19. The protocol was immunoSEQ multiplex PCR, while the TCRdb copy is restricted to in-frame clones and leaves out a portion. The sample has around 300,000 clones; about 87% are singletons. Sequencing was carried out using PBMCs or T cells enriched from blood (not recorded which). These receptors were taken from a man aged 25-45 years who had recovered from COVID-19.

V and J are TRBV5-1 and TRBJ2-2; possible D gene TRBD1, 5 bases. V lost 0 bases to trimming and J lost 5 bases, with 14 bases between them. Germline CDR1 SGHRS, CDR2 YFSETQ. This CDR3 is 16 amino acids long. The CDR3 region is CASSLALDTRTGELFF. For the CDR3, the DNA is TGCGCCAGCAGCTTGGCCTTGGACACTCGGACCGGGGAGCTGTTTTTT.

This rearrangement joins TRBV4-2 to TRBJ2-3; 13 bases fit TRBD2. CDR1 LGHNA and CDR2 YNFKEQ come from the germline V gene. This CDR3 contains 16 residues. The trim removed 2 bases at V and 3 bases at J, leaving 2 bases unmatched. In DNA, the CDR3 is TGTGCCAGCAGCCAAACTAGCGGGGGGGCTACAGATACGCAGTATTTT. Its protein is CASSQTSGGATDTQYF.

The rearrangement uses TRBV30 and TRBJ2-3; 9 positions match TRBD2. The germline CDR1 and CDR2 sequences are GTSNPN and SVGIG (reference sequence). This CDR3 is 15 amino acids long. The ends lost 1 base at V and 3 bases at J; junction bases unmatched: 5. The CDR3 loop reads CAWSGLAGITDTQYF. As DNA, the CDR3 is TGTGCCTGGAGTGGGCTAGCGGGGATAACAGATACGCAGTATTTT.

This clone was seen only once. The rearrangement joins TRBV19 to TRBJ1-4, with 9 bases lining up with TRBD1. CDR3 size: 16 residues. V lost 7 bases, J lost 5 bases, and 11 bases stayed unmatched. Looked up from germline, CDR1 is LNHDA and CDR2 is SQIVND (reference sequence). CDR3 in amino acids: CASNPRGQGYNEKLFF. The CDR3 nucleotides read TGTGCCAGTAACCCCCGGGGACAGGGTTACAATGAAAAACTGTTTTTT.

This chain's CDR3 is CASSPLGSSYEQYF. The CDR3, as DNA: TGTGCCAGCAGCCCACTAGGCTCAAGCTACGAGCAGTACTTC. V and J are TRBV7-8 and TRBJ2-7; tentative D call: TRBD2 (5 bases). CDR3 length equals 14 residues. Germline loops: CDR1 SGHVS, CDR2 FQNEAQ. The V gene lost 5 bases and the J gene lost 3 bases, with 14 bases spanning the gap.

V is TRBV6-1 and J is TRBJ1-4; 7 positions agree with TRBD1. This CDR3 region has 15 residues. V was clipped by 2 bases and J by 7 bases; unmatched bases: 7. CDR1 is MNHNS, CDR2 SASEGT, per germline. For the CDR3, the DNA is TGTGCCAGCAGTGAAAAGGGGGCCAAGGGTGAAAAACTGTTTTTT. Translated, it gives CASSEKGAKGEKLFF.

This chain links TRBV2 with TRBJ2-2, with 7 bases aligning to TRBD2. The trim removed 7 bases at V and 0 bases at J, leaving 5 bases unmatched. Germline V gives CDR1 SNHLY, CDR2 FYNNEI. The CDR3 runs 15 residues. The CDR3 DNA reads TGTGCCAGCAACCTAGCGGAATCGAACACCGGGGAGCTGTTTTTT. It is translated as CASNLAESNTGELFF.

This chain links TRBV7-9 with TRBJ1-2; TRBD1 is a possible D gene (6 bases). CDR1 is SEHNR and CDR2 is FQNEAQ in the germline V gene (reference sequence). There are 13 residues in the CDR3. Trimming stripped 5 bases from V and 7 bases from J, with 14 bases between. The CDR3 loop reads CASSQANRAGYTF. The CDR3 DNA follows: TGTGCCAGCAGCCAGGCCAACAGGGCTGGCTACACCTTC.

The chain carries TRBV6-4 and TRBJ1-6; D is undetermined. The CDR3 runs 13 residues. V was pared by 2 bases and J by 6 bases, with 5 bases between. Germline CDR1 reads MRHNA; CDR2 reads SNTAGT. CDR3 in amino acids: CASSDIFNSPLHF. The CDR3 DNA sequence: TGTGCCAGCAGTGACATCTTTAATTCACCCCTCCACTTT.

The rearrangement joins TRBV29-1 to TRBJ1-2; D is ambiguous. This CDR3 region has 11 residues. Trimming pared 6 bases from V and 7 bases from J, leaving 12 bases between. The germline gives CDR1 SQVTM, CDR2 ANQGSEA. CDR3 amino acids: CSVFSAFGYTF. Here the CDR3 DNA reads TGCAGCGTGTTTAGTGCGTTTGGCTACACCTTC. The entire variable domain, with the rest obtained from reference TRBV29-1 and TRBJ1-2, is as follows: SAVISQKPSRDICQRGTSLTIQCQVDSQVTMMFWYRQQPGQSLTLIATANQGSEATYESGFVIDKFPISRPNLTFSTLTVSNMSPEDSSIYLCSVFSAFGYTFGSGTRLTVV.

The J gene is TRBJ1-1, the V gene TRBV11-1; D is perhaps TRBD1 (5 bases). The CDR3 sequence is 15 residues long. V dropped 3 bases and J dropped 0 bases, with 11 bases sitting between them. CDR1 and CDR2 from the germline V gene are SGHAT and FQDESV (reference sequence). CDR3 region: CASSLARALNTEAFF. DNA of the CDR3: TGTGCCAGCAGCTTGGCCAGGGCTTTGAACACTGAAGCTTTCTTT.

The chain employs TRBV7-8 and TRBJ1-5; no definite D call. V was pared by 5 bases and J by 6 bases, with 11 bases between. CDR1 and CDR2 (germline): SGHVS, FQNEAQ. CDR3 size: 13 residues. CDR3 nucleotide sequence: TGTGCCAGCAGCCCCCGGGGAGTTCAGCCCCAGCATTTT. As protein: CASSPRGVQPQHF.

The chain uses TRBV12-3 or TRBV12-4 and TRBJ1-3; D remains unclear. The CDR3 has 10 residues. V gave up 5 bases and J gave up 8 bases, with 4 bases separating them. The CDR3 sequence is CASSRDTIYF. In DNA, the CDR3 is TGTGCCAGCAGTCGGGACACCATATATTTT.

V gene TRBV2 combines with J gene TRBJ1-2; D unclear. Deletions cut 5 bases from V and 8 bases from J, with 18 bases between. Per the germline V gene, CDR1 is SNHLY and CDR2 is FYNNEI. This CDR3 contains 14 residues. CDR3 in DNA: TGTGCCAGCAGTCGAACCCCGTTCGGGGAAGGCTACACCTTC. This codes for CASSRTPFGEGYTF.

The rearrangement uses TRBV25-1 and TRBJ1-1; 9 bases are a match to TRBD1. Germline V gives CDR1 MGHDK, CDR2 SYGVNS. Trimming took 6 bases from V and 3 from J; bases not matched to a gene: 8. This CDR3 has 15 amino acids. The chain's CDR3 is CASSKQGARDTEAFF. In DNA, the CDR3 is TGTGCCAGCAGCAAACAGGGGGCGCGGGACACTGAAGCTTTCTTT.

This chain connects TRBV28 to TRBJ1-1; 11 positions match TRBD1. This CDR3 is 16 amino acids long. CDR1 and CDR2 from the germline V gene are MDHEN and SYDVKM. The V and J ends lost 0 bases and 6 bases, in that order; junction bases with no gene match: 6. CDR3 nucleotides: TGTGCCAGCAGTTTATGGGGACAGGGGGGTATCGCTGAAGCTTTCTTT. Amino acids: CASSLWGQGGIAEAFF. Full variable domain (rest looked up from reference TRBV28 and TRBJ1-1): DVKVTQSSRYLVKRTGEKVFLECVQDMDHENMFWYRQDPGLGLRLIYFSYDVKMKEKGDIPEGYSVSREKKERFSLILESASTNQTSMYLCASSLWGQGGIAEAFFGQGTRLTVV.

The chain uses TRBV2 and TRBJ2-5; TRBD1 is a possible D gene (6 bases). CDR1 and CDR2 from the germline V gene are SNHLY and FYNNEI. V was trimmed by 4 bases and J by 4 bases, leaving 10 bases between them. The CDR3 sequence is 13 residues long. CDR3: CASSAIQGETQYF. In nucleotides, the CDR3 is TGTGCCAGCAGTGCCATACAGGGAGAGACCCAGTACTTC.

V and J are TRBV12-2 and TRBJ1-6. TRBV12-2 is assigned pseudogene status. The length of the CDR3 is 17 residues. This CDR3 is CASRLASRVGYNSPLHF. In nucleotides, the CDR3 is TGTGCAAGTCGCTTAGCCTCCCGAGTTGGTTATAATTCACCCCTCCACTTT.

A note on this clone: The junction departs from germline at one end; a sequencing error may be responsible. CDR3 nucleotide sequence: TGTGCCAGCAGCTTAGGCCCGGGACAGCTCCCCGTAACTTTT. This sequence encodes CASSLGPGQLPVTF. The V gene is TRBV7-2, the J gene TRBJ1-5; 7 bases map to TRBD1. Germline-derived CDR1 and CDR2 are SGHTA and FQGNSA. The CDR3 covers 14 residues.

The J gene is TRBJ2-1, the V gene TRBV11-2; TRBD2 aligns across 13 bases. V lost 6 bases, J lost 9 bases, and 8 bases stayed unmatched. The CDR3 runs to 15 residues. From germline, CDR1 is SGHAT and CDR2 FQNNGV. CDR3 nucleotide sequence: TGTGCCAGCAGTCAACTAGCGGGGGGGCCGAGTGAGCAGTTCTTC. It yields the protein CASSQLAGGPSEQFF.

This chain uses TRBV27 with TRBJ2-3; D gene ambiguous. This CDR3 has 15 residues. Germline-derived CDR1 and CDR2 are MNHEY and SMNVEV (reference sequence). Trimming took 3 bases from V and 0 from J, leaving 10 bases between them. The CDR3 reads CASSFRYASTDTQYF. In DNA, the CDR3 is TGTGCCAGCAGTTTCAGATACGCTAGCACAGATACGCAGTATTTT.

The rearrangement uses TRBV5-1 and TRBJ1-2, with D possibly TRBD1 on 6 matching bases. The length of the CDR3 is 15 residues. CDR1 and CDR2 (germline): SGHRS, YFSETQ. V lost 1 base to trimming and J lost 8 bases, with 18 bases between them. CDR3 protein: CASSLQTESQGGYTF. The CDR3 region has the DNA TGCGCCAGCAGCTTGCAGACAGAGTCCCAGGGGGGCTACACCTTC. Full variable domain (missing parts from reference TRBV5-1 and TRBJ1-2): KAGVTQTPRYLIKTRGQQVTLSCSPISGHRSVSWYQQTPGQGLQFLFEYFSETQRNKGNFPGRFSGRQFSNSRSEMNVSTLELGDSALYLCASSLQTESQGGYTFGSGTRLTVV.

This rearrangement joins TRBV7-9 to TRBJ2-7; 9 bases match TRBD1. V lost 1 base to trimming and J lost 5 bases; unmatched junction nucleotides: 9. Germline CDR1 reads SEHNR; CDR2 reads FQNEAQ (reference sequence). The CDR3 runs 16 residues. Here the CDR3 reads CASSLGGTGIRNEQYF. DNA for the CDR3: TGTGCCAGCAGCTTAGGAGGGACAGGGATAAGGAACGAGCAGTACTTC.

The chain combines TRBV18 with TRBJ2-3; possibly TRBD1 for D (5 bases). Between the trimmed V and J ends, which lost 3 bases and 2 bases, there was a span of 12 bases. The CDR3 totals 15 residues. The germline CDR1 and CDR2 sequences are KGHSH and LQKENI. Here the CDR3 reads CASSPRTSFTDTQYF. As DNA, the CDR3 is TGTGCCAGCTCACCCCGGACAAGCTTCACAGATACGCAGTATTTT.

This chain joins TRBV20-1 and TRBJ2-3; 7 bases align to TRBD2. The V gene's germline CDR1 is DFQATT and CDR2 SNEGSKA (reference sequence). This CDR3 comprises 16 residues. V shed 3 bases and J 0 bases; nucleotides not matched to a gene: 9. The CDR3 reads CSASHLADTSTDTQYF. The CDR3 region has the DNA TGCAGTGCTAGTCACCTAGCGGATACGAGCACAGATACGCAGTATTTT.

V and J are TRBV5-1 and TRBJ1-5, with D possibly matching TRBD1 (6 bases). The V end lost 4 bases, the J end lost 3 bases, and 11 bases lay between the germline ends. CDR3 length equals 14 residues. Germline V gives CDR1 SGHRS, CDR2 YFSETQ. CDR3 region: CASSAGQPNQPQHF. CDR3 in DNA: TGCGCCAGCAGCGCCGGACAGCCCAATCAGCCCCAGCATTTT.

This clone was seen once. The rearrangement uses TRBV28 and TRBJ1-4, with 7 bases aligning to TRBD1. The V and J ends lost 4 bases and 2 bases, in that order; junction bases with no gene match: 22. The CDR3 extends over 21 amino acids. CDR1 is MDHEN and CDR2 is SYDVKM in the germline V gene. The CDR3 region is CASSSTYLGQGGEWTNEKLFF. The CDR3 coding sequence is TGTGCCAGCAGTTCGACCTACCTTGGCCAAGGGGGCGAGTGGACTAATGAAAAACTGTTTTTT.

The genes are TRBV5-1 and TRBJ1-6; 7 bases are a match to TRBD1. Germline-derived CDR1 and CDR2 are SGHRS and YFSETQ. V was pared by 0 bases and J by 7 bases, with 16 bases of the junction left unmatched. The CDR3 sequence is 19 residues long. The CDR3 DNA sequence: TGCGCCAGCAGCTTGGATCCAGGGGGAATCCCCGTTATGAATTCACCCCTCCACTTT. Protein: CASSLDPGGIPVMNSPLHF. Complete variable domain (other parts from reference TRBV5-1 and TRBJ1-6): KAGVTQTPRYLIKTRGQQVTLSCSPISGHRSVSWYQQTPGQGLQFLFEYFSETQRNKGNFPGRFSGRQFSNSRSEMNVSTLELGDSALYLCASSLDPGGIPVMNSPLHFGNGTRLTVT.

V gene TRBV28 combines with J gene TRBJ1-5; D is possibly TRBD1 (6 bases). The germline V gene encodes CDR1 MDHEN and CDR2 SYDVKM. The CDR3 has 14 amino acids. V was cut by 6 bases and J by 3 bases, with 12 bases left in between. The CDR3 nucleotides are TGTGCCAGCAGAAATGACAGGAACAATCAGCCCCAGCATTTT. Amino acids: CASRNDRNNQPQHF.

This clone was seen only once. In nucleotides, the CDR3 is TGTGCCAGCAGTTACGATGGCGGAAACACTGAAGCTTTCTTT. This translates into CASSYDGGNTEAFF. The genes are TRBV6-5 and TRBJ1-1; D gene unclear. The germline V gene encodes CDR1 MNHEY and CDR2 SVGAGI. With 2 bases removed from V and 2 bases from J, the gap between germline ends came to 9 bases. The CDR3 length is 14 residues.